This entry concerns a single TCR beta chain. What it recognizes is unknown. The data are from a study of cytomegalovirus exposure and HLA in healthy donors. General observations from the study: According to a later analysis, donors in an Asian-associated ancestry cluster reportedly had fewer N-insertions than the roughly 720-donor mean. Sequence variants that were highly shared formed a cluster that was likely a sequencing artifact.

The PCR employed 60 Vbeta primers together with 13 Jbeta primers. Data came from immunoSEQ multiplex PCR; TCRdb stores just in-frame clones and leaves some out. This sample has about 130,000 clones; around 77% occur once, and the top ten carry around 2%. V shed 3 bases, J shed 5 bases, and the junction held 9 bases outside the gene matches. The length of the CDR3 is 15 residues. Germline values: CDR1 SGDLS, CDR2 YYNGEE. Nominally healthy donors were sampled, though unrecorded immune exposures were likely. The TCR sequence derives from a man aged 25 to 40 in good health and CMV-seronegative. The specimen was PBMCs. The V gene is TRBV9, the J gene TRBJ2-5; 8 nucleotides align to TRBD2. The CDR3 DNA reads TGTGCCAGCAGCGGGACAAGCGGGAGTGGTGAGACCCAGTACTTC. Translated: CASSGTSGSGETQYF.